The T cell receptor beta chain under discussion was sequenced for a study of spatial heterogeneity in lung cancer. The wider study: TCR and UMI combinations that were unique each appeared, on average, more than ten times in raw reads.

The study, taken as a whole, reports: The study estimated about 6.4% alpha and more than 12% beta chain coverage of tumor T cells. Tumor mutation count correlated with how many alpha and beta TCRs expanded intratumorally.

In its sample, this clonotype was seen many times. Its specificity is unknown. The germline V gene encodes CDR1 MNHEY and CDR2 SVGAGI. V lost 2 bases and J lost 2; bases outside the gene matches: 10. This CDR3 comprises 17 residues. MiXCR was run by TCRdb on the 5' RACE reads, yielding one entry per CDR3 protein. This repertoire shows 4,500 to 6,000 distinct CDR3 sequences, 7.5% to 9% found once; its top ten account for more than 15%. This sample's time point: sample taken at primary tumor resection. The sequence came from a female donor with early-stage non-small cell lung cancer. The chain employs TRBV6-5 and TRBJ2-7, with TRBD2 matching over 9 bases. Specimen: lung tumor tissue, collected at surgery. DNA for the CDR3: TGTGCCAGCAGTTACGTGGTAGCGGGAGAGATAGCCTACGAGCAGTACTTC. Its translation is CASSYVVAGEIAYEQYF.